This T cell receptor (beta chain) stems from a study of T-cell reconstitution after alpha-beta-depleted transplantation in children. In regard to this clonotype: No antigen is known for it.

CDR1 SEHNR and CDR2 FQNEAQ come from the germline V gene (reference sequence). The CDR3 spans 15 residues. V lost 4 bases and J 1 base, leaving 13 bases between the germline ends. Study findings and constraints: Several hundred rapidly expanded clones from non-depleted graft cells reportedly supplied alpha-beta T cells about two months post-transplant.

TCRbeta library construction was performed incorporating unique molecular identifiers. TCRdb ran MiXCR on the PCR reads and lists one entry per CDR3 protein. The sample has 200,000 to 250,000 distinct CDR3 sequences; 20% to 30% are singletons. Sequenced material: PBMCs, mostly from graft donor cells, taken 360 days after TCRalphabeta/CD19-depleted stem cell transplant. This chain uses TRBV7-9 with TRBJ1-1; tentatively, D is TRBD1 (5 bases). This sequence originates from a female patient aged 2-15 years who had a stem cell transplant for congenital amegakaryocytic thrombocytopenia, so the T cells may come from the graft donor. This CDR3 is CASSYHDRQNTEAFF. CDR3 in DNA: TGTGCCAGCAGCTACCACGACAGACAGAACACTGAAGCTTTCTTT.